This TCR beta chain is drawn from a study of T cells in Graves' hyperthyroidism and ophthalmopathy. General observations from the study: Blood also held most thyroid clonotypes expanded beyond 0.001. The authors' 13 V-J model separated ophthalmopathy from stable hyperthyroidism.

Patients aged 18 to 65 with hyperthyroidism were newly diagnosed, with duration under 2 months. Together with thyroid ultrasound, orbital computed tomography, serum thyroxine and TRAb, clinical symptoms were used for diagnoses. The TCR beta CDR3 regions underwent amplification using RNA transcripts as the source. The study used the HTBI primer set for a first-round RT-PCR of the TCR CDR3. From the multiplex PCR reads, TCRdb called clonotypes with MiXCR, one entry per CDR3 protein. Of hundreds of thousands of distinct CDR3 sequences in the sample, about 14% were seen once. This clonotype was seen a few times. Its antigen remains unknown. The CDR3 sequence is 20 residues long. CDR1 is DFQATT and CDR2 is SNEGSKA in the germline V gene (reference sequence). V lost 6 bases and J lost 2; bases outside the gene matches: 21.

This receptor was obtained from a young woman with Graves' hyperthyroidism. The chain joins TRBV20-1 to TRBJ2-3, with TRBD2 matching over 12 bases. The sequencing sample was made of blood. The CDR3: CSAATEGLAGGEGDTDTQYF. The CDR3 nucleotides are TGCAGTGCCGCCACCGAGGGGCTAGCGGGAGGGGAGGGGGACACAGATACGCAGTATTTT.